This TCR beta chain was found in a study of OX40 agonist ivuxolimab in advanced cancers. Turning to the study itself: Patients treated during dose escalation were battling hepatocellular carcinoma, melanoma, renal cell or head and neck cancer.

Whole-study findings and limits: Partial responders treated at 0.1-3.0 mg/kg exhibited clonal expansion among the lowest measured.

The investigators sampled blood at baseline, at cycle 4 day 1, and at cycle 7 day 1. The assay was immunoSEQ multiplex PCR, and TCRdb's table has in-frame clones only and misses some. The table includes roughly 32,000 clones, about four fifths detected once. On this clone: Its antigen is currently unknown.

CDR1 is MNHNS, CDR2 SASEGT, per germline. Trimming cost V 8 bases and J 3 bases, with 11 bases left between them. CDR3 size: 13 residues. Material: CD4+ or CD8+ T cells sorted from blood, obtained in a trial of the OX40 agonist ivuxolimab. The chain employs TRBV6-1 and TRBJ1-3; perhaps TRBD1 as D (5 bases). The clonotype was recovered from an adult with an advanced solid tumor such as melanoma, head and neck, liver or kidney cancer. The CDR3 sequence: CASLPGGGNTIYF. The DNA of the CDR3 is TGTGCCAGCCTCCCTGGGGGTGGAAACACCATATATTTT.